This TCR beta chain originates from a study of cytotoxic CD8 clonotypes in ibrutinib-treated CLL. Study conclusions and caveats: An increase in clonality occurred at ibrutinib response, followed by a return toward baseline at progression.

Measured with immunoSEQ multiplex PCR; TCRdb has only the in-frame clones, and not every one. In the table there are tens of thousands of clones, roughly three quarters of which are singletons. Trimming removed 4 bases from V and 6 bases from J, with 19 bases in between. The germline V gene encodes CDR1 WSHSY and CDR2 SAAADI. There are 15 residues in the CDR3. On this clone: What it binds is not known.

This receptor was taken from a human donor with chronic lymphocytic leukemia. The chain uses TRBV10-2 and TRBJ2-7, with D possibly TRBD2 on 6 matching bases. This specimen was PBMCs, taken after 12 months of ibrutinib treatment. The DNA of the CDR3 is TGCGCCAGCAGTGGCGGGGCGTGGGGTACGGGCGAGCAGTACTTC. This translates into CASSGGAWGTGEQYF.